These T cell receptor beta chains were read from a single sample in a study of blood T cell repertoires in COVID-19. Libraries were prepared by immunoSEQ multiplex PCR; TCRdb keeps only in-frame clonotypes and omits some of them. Here the sample spans 61,000 or so clones, 88% being singletons. The sequenced material came from peripheral blood. Receptor source: a woman aged 45-65 years with active or convalescent COVID-19. CDR3s include the opening cysteine and the closing phenylalanine or tryptophan. Fields, in order: clone size, V gene, D gene, J gene, CDR3 protein, CDR3 DNA. A D gene is named only where the DNA matches it firmly. Rows may omit the clone size; those that give it use once, few, many or a size class.

clone_size: .
v_call: TRBV19
d_call: TRBD1
j_call: TRBJ2-3
cdr3_aa: CASSMRQGPDTQYF
cdr3_nt: TGTGCCAGTAGTATGCGACAGGGCCCAGATACGCAGTATTTT

clone_size: .
v_call: TRBV6-5
d_call: TRBD1
j_call: TRBJ1-5
cdr3_aa: CASRDRMNQPQHF
cdr3_nt: TGTGCCAGCCGGGACAGGATGAATCAGCCCCAGCATTTT

clone_size: .
v_call: TRBV10-3
d_call: .
j_call: TRBJ1-6
cdr3_aa: CAISRTEDNSPLHF
cdr3_nt: TGTGCCATCAGTAGAACAGAAGATAATTCACCCCTCCACTTT

clone_size: medium-sized
v_call: TRBV29-1
d_call: .
j_call: TRBJ1-1
cdr3_aa: CSVEIWRANTEAFF
cdr3_nt: TGCAGCGTTGAAATCTGGAGGGCTAACACTGAAGCTTTCTTT

clone_size: .
v_call: TRBV3-1/TRBV3-2
d_call: .
j_call: TRBJ2-2
cdr3_aa: CASSRLGQSRTTGELFF
cdr3_nt: TGTGCCAGCAGCCGTTTAGGACAGTCAAGGACTACCGGGGAGCTGTTTTTT

clone_size: .
v_call: TRBV29-1
d_call: TRBD1
j_call: TRBJ1-1
cdr3_aa: CSVSYGTGGTEAFF
cdr3_nt: TGCAGCGTTTCGTACGGGACAGGGGGCACTGAAGCTTTCTTT

clone_size: .
v_call: TRBV28
d_call: .
j_call: TRBJ2-2
cdr3_aa: CASSLWDSDGGELFF
cdr3_nt: TGTGCCAGCAGTCTTTGGGACTCCGACGGCGGGGAGCTGTTTTTT

clone_size: .
v_call: TRBV6-6
d_call: TRBD2
j_call: TRBJ2-3
cdr3_aa: CASSYGLAGVPDTQYF
cdr3_nt: TGTGCCAGCAGTTACGGGCTAGCGGGAGTACCAGATACGCAGTATTTT

clone_size: .
v_call: TRBV3-1/TRBV3-2
d_call: TRBD2
j_call: TRBJ2-5
cdr3_aa: CASSQGRASGRVGETQYF
cdr3_nt: TGTGCCAGCAGCCAAGGAAGGGCTAGCGGGAGAGTCGGAGAGACCCAGTACTTC

clone_size: .
v_call: TRBV27
d_call: TRBD2
j_call: TRBJ2-1
cdr3_aa: CASSLTLAGIINEQFF
cdr3_nt: TGTGCCAGCAGTTTGACCCTAGCGGGAATAATAAATGAGCAGTTCTTC

clone_size: .
v_call: TRBV11-2
d_call: TRBD1
j_call: TRBJ1-1
cdr3_aa: CASSVFQGAGNTEAFF
cdr3_nt: TGTGCCAGCAGCGTATTCCAGGGGGCCGGGAACACTGAAGCTTTCTTT

clone_size: once
v_call: TRBV7-8
d_call: .
j_call: TRBJ1-1
cdr3_aa: CASSLEEDRRNTEAFF
cdr3_nt: TGTGCCAGCAGCTTAGAGGAGGACAGACGGAACACTGAAGCTTTCTTT

clone_size: .
v_call: TRBV9
d_call: .
j_call: TRBJ2-3
cdr3_aa: CASSVDTGDFSTDTQYF
cdr3_nt: TGTGCCAGCAGCGTAGATACGGGGGACTTTAGCACAGATACGCAGTATTTT

clone_size: .
v_call: TRBV10-3
d_call: TRBD2
j_call: TRBJ2-5
cdr3_aa: CAIQREGLGETQYF
cdr3_nt: TGTGCCATCCAGCGGGAGGGCCTTGGGGAGACCCAGTACTTC

clone_size: .
v_call: TRBV5-4
d_call: TRBD2
j_call: TRBJ2-1
cdr3_aa: CAFSPTSGRRGEQFF
cdr3_nt: TGTGCCTTCTCCCCGACTAGCGGGAGACGAGGTGAGCAGTTCTTC

clone_size: .
v_call: TRBV27
d_call: TRBD2
j_call: TRBJ2-7
cdr3_aa: CASSFLAGAYEQYF
cdr3_nt: TGTGCCAGCAGTTTCTTGGCGGGAGCCTACGAGCAGTACTTC

clone_size: .
v_call: TRBV21-1
d_call: .
j_call: TRBJ2-5
cdr3_aa: CASGGRPNQETQYF
cdr3_nt: TGTGCCTCGGGGGGGCGTCCAAACCAAGAGACCCAGTACTTC

clone_size: .
v_call: TRBV19
d_call: .
j_call: TRBJ1-3
cdr3_aa: CASSIDTRFSGNTIYF
cdr3_nt: TGTGCCAGTAGTATAGATACCAGGTTCTCTGGAAACACCATATATTTT

clone_size: .
v_call: TRBV21-1
d_call: .
j_call: TRBJ2-7
cdr3_aa: CASSKGQDKNNHEQYF
cdr3_nt: TGTGCCAGCAGCAAGGGACAGGATAAAAATAACCACGAGCAGTACTTC

clone_size: once
v_call: TRBV4-1
d_call: .
j_call: TRBJ1-5
cdr3_aa: CASSPTGPPQSAQHF
cdr3_nt: TGCGCCAGCAGCCCTACAGGGCCCCCTCAATCAGCCCAGCATTTT

clone_size: .
v_call: TRBV7-2
d_call: TRBD2
j_call: TRBJ2-7
cdr3_aa: CASSFGTSGIYEQYF
cdr3_nt: TGTGCCAGCAGCTTCGGGACTAGCGGGATCTACGAGCAGTACTTC

clone_size: .
v_call: TRBV24-1
d_call: .
j_call: TRBJ1-1
cdr3_aa: CATSNTENTEAFF
cdr3_nt: TGTGCCACCAGCAACACAGAGAACACTGAAGCTTTCTTT

clone_size: once
v_call: TRBV11-2
d_call: .
j_call: TRBJ1-1
cdr3_aa: CASSSVRGNTEAFF
cdr3_nt: TGTGCCAGCAGCTCCGTACGGGGAAACACTGAAGCTTTCTTT

clone_size: .
v_call: TRBV7-8
d_call: TRBD2
j_call: TRBJ2-2
cdr3_aa: CASSLGGTSGRSGELFF
cdr3_nt: TGTGCCAGCAGCTTAGGGGGGACTAGCGGGAGGTCCGGGGAGCTGTTTTTT

clone_size: once
v_call: TRBV14
d_call: .
j_call: TRBJ1-1
cdr3_aa: CASSQLGRVNTEAFF
cdr3_nt: TGTGCCAGCAGCCAGTTGGGCAGAGTGAACACTGAAGCTTTCTTT

clone_size: once
v_call: TRBV29-1
d_call: TRBD2
j_call: TRBJ2-1
cdr3_aa: CSVGRSGSIHEQFF
cdr3_nt: TGCAGCGTTGGACGGAGCGGGAGTATCCATGAGCAGTTCTTC

clone_size: .
v_call: TRBV5-8
d_call: .
j_call: TRBJ1-5
cdr3_aa: CASSLTQGSQPQHF
cdr3_nt: TGTGCCAGCAGCTTGACTCAGGGGAGTCAGCCCCAGCATTTT

clone_size: .
v_call: TRBV2
d_call: TRBD1
j_call: TRBJ1-2
cdr3_aa: CASILQGARYGYTF
cdr3_nt: TGTGCCAGCATATTGCAGGGGGCTCGATATGGCTACACCTTC

clone_size: .
v_call: TRBV9
d_call: .
j_call: TRBJ2-1
cdr3_aa: CASSVGTSRPGSSYNEQFF
cdr3_nt: TGTGCCAGCAGCGTCGGGACTTCCAGACCCGGGAGCTCCTACAATGAGCAGTTCTTC

clone_size: .
v_call: TRBV5-1
d_call: .
j_call: TRBJ1-1
cdr3_aa: CASSPQRGSLGTEAFF
cdr3_nt: TGCGCCAGCAGCCCCCAAAGGGGGTCCTTAGGGACTGAAGCTTTCTTT

clone_size: .
v_call: TRBV3-1/TRBV3-2
d_call: TRBD1
j_call: TRBJ2-7
cdr3_aa: CASSPDRGSEQYF
cdr3_nt: TGTGCCAGCAGCCCTGACAGGGGGTCCGAGCAGTACTTC

clone_size: .
v_call: TRBV24-1
d_call: TRBD2
j_call: TRBJ2-3
cdr3_aa: CATSLAGEADTQYF
cdr3_nt: TGTGCCACCAGTCTAGCGGGAGAGGCAGATACGCAGTATTTT

clone_size: few
v_call: TRBV5-6
d_call: .
j_call: TRBJ2-7
cdr3_aa: CASASRREQYF
cdr3_nt: TGTGCCAGCGCATCTAGGCGCGAGCAGTACTTC

clone_size: few
v_call: TRBV7-3
d_call: TRBD1
j_call: TRBJ1-6
cdr3_aa: CASSGTGGGEPLHF
cdr3_nt: TGTGCCAGCAGCGGGACCGGAGGGGGCGAACCCCTCCACTTT

clone_size: .
v_call: TRBV27
d_call: TRBD2
j_call: TRBJ2-1
cdr3_aa: CASSSRTSTYNEQFF
cdr3_nt: TGTGCCAGCAGTTCGAGGACTAGCACCTACAATGAGCAGTTCTTC

clone_size: .
v_call: TRBV6-5
d_call: TRBD2
j_call: TRBJ2-1
cdr3_aa: CATSGLPDNEQFF
cdr3_nt: TGTGCCACCTCGGGACTACCGGATAATGAGCAGTTCTTC

clone_size: .
v_call: TRBV2
d_call: .
j_call: TRBJ2-7
cdr3_aa: CASSPFPTGEQYF
cdr3_nt: TGTGCCAGCAGTCCATTCCCGACAGGCGAGCAGTACTTC

clone_size: .
v_call: TRBV5-1
d_call: .
j_call: TRBJ2-3
cdr3_aa: CASSLDRVDTQYF
cdr3_nt: TGCGCCAGCAGCTTGGACAGGGTAGATACGCAGTATTTT

clone_size: .
v_call: TRBV10-3
d_call: .
j_call: TRBJ1-5
cdr3_aa: CAISESVLQDNQPQHF
cdr3_nt: TGTGCCATCAGTGAGTCAGTATTGCAGGACAATCAGCCCCAGCATTTT

clone_size: .
v_call: TRBV19
d_call: TRBD1
j_call: TRBJ1-1
cdr3_aa: CASSIGTTGATEAFF
cdr3_nt: TGTGCCAGTAGTATAGGGACGACAGGGGCCACTGAAGCTTTCTTT